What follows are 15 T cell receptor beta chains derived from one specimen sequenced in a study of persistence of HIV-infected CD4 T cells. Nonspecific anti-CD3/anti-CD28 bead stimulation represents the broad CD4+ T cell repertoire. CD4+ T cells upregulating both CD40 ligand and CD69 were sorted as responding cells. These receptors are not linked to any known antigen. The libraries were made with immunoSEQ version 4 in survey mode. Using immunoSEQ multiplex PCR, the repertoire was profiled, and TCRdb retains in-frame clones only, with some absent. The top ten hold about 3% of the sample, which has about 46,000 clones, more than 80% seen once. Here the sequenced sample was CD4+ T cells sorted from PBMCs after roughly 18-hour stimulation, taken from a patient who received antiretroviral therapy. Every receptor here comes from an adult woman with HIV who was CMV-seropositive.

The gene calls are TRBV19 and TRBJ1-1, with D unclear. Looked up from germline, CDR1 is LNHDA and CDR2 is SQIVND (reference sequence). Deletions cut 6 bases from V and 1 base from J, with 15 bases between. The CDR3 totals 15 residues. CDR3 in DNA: TGTGCCAGTAGCGGGAGGTCCGCGGGGAACACTGAAGCTTTCTTT. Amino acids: CASSGRSAGNTEAFF.

The CDR3: CASSGPGTGITNYGYTF. For the CDR3, the DNA is TGTGCCAGCAGCGGTCCCGGGACAGGGATTACGAACTATGGCTACACCTTC. The chain uses TRBV11-3 and TRBJ1-2; 9 nucleotides align to TRBD1. The V gene end was trimmed by 5 bases and the J gene end by 2 bases; junction bases not matched to a gene: 12. The CDR3 contains 17 residues. The V gene's germline CDR1 is SGHNT and CDR2 YENEEA.

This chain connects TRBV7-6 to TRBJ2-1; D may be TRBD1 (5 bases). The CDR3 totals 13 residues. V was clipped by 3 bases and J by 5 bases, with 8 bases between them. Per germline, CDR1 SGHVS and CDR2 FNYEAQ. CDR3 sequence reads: CASSFGHNNEQFF. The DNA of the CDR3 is TGTGCCAGCAGCTTCGGACACAACAATGAGCAGTTCTTC.

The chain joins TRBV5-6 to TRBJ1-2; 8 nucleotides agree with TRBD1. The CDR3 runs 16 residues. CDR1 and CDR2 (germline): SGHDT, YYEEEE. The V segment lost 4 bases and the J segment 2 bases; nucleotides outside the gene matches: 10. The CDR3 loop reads CASSPRPRQGNYGYTF. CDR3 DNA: TGTGCCAGCAGCCCCCGACCTAGACAGGGGAACTATGGCTACACCTTC.

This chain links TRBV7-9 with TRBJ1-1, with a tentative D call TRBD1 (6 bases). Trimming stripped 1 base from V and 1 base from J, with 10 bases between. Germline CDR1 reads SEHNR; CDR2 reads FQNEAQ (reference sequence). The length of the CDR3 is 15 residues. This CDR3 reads CASSLVGTPNTEAFF. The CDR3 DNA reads TGTGCCAGCAGCTTAGTAGGGACACCGAACACTGAAGCTTTCTTT.

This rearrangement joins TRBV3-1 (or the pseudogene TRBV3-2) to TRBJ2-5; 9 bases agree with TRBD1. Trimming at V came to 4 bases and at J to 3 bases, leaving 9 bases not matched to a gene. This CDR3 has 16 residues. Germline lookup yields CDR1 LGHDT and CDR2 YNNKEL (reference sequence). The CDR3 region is CASSPFRGQGKETQYF. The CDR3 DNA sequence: TGTGCCAGCAGCCCTTTTCGGGGACAGGGAAAAGAGACCCAGTACTTC.

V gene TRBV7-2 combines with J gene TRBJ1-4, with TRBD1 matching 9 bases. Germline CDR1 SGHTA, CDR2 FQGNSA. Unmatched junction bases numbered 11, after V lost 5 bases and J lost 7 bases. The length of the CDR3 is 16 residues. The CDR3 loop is CASSRYRGQGREKLFF. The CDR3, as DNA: TGTGCCAGCAGCCGTTACAGGGGGCAGGGGCGTGAAAAACTGTTTTTT.

The CDR3 protein is CAWRGPMNTEAFF. The CDR3 coding sequence is TGTGCCTGGAGGGGGCCGATGAACACTGAAGCTTTCTTT. The rearrangement joins TRBV30 to TRBJ1-1, with D possibly matching TRBD1 (5 bases). Per germline, CDR1 GTSNPN and CDR2 SVGIG (reference sequence). The V gene lost 3 bases and the J gene lost 0 bases, with 8 bases spanning the gap. The CDR3 consists of 13 residues.

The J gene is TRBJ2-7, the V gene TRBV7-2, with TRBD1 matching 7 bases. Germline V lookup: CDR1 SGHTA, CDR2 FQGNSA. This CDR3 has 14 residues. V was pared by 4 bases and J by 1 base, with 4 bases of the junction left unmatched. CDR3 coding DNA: TGTGCCAGCAGCTCCCCGACAGGGTCCTACGAGCAGTACTTC. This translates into CASSSPTGSYEQYF.

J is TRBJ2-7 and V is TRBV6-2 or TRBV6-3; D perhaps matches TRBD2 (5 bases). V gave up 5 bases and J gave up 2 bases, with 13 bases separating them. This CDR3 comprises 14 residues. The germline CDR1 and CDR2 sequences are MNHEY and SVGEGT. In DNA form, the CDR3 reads TGTGCCAGCAGTCTCCTAGAGGGTCCCTACGAGCAGTACTTC. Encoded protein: CASSLLEGPYEQYF.

This CDR3 reads CASSVSGRGGEQFF. The CDR3 nucleotides are TGTGCCAGCAGCGTATCAGGGCGCGGGGGTGAGCAGTTCTTC. The chain employs TRBV9 and TRBJ2-1, with 7 bases identical to TRBD2. The junction had 7 bases not matched to a gene; V was cut back by 1 base and J by 9 bases. The CDR3 sequence is 14 residues long. Per the germline V gene, CDR1 is SGDLS and CDR2 is YYNGEE.

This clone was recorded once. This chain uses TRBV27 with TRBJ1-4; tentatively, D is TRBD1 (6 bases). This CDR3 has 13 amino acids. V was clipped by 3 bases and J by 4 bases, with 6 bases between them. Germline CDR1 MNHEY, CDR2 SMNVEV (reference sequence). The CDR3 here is CASSFRGNEKLFF. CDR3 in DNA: TGTGCCAGCAGTTTCAGGGGTAATGAAAAACTGTTTTTT.

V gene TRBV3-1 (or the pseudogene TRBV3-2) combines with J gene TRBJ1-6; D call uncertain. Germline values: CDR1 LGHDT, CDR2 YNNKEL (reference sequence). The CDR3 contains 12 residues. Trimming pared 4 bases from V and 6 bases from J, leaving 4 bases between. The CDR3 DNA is TGTGCCAGCAGCCGTAGTAATTCACCCCTCCACTTT. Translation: CASSRSNSPLHF.

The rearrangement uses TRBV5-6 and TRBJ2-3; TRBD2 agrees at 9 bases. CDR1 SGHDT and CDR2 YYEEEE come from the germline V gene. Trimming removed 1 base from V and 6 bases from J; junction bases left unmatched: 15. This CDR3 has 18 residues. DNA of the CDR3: TGTGCCAGCAGCTTGTCCCCTAGCGGGACCTATTCTGGCGATACGCAGTATTTT. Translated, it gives CASSLSPSGTYSGDTQYF.

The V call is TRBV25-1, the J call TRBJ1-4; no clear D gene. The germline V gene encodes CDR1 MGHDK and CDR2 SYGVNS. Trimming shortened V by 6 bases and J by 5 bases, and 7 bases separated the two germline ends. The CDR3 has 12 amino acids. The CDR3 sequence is CASSRANEKLFF. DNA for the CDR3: TGTGCCAGCAGCCGGGCGAATGAAAAACTGTTTTTT.